This T cell receptor (beta chain) appears in the sequencing data of a study of blood T cell repertoires in COVID-19. Study-wide context: Spain, Italy and the United States supplied samples that represented acute and convalescent COVID-19.

Methods used by the authors: Reference gene primers were amplified, and this amplification served to estimate nucleated cell counts. The data were produced by immunoSEQ multiplex PCR, yet TCRdb's version contains in-frame clones alone and is incomplete. V and J calls and clone size are as listed in that table; D and trimming were resolved from the DNA. The sample comprises tens of thousands of clones, 83% of which are singletons, and about 43% rests with the top ten. There are 12 residues in the CDR3. Per the germline V gene, CDR1 is MNHEY and CDR2 is SVGAGI. Unmatched junction bases numbered 8, after V lost 9 bases and J lost 8 bases.

The chain joins TRBV6-5 to TRBJ1-2; the match to TRBD1 covers 8 bases. What was sequenced was peripheral blood. The source is a woman of 80 years or more with active or convalescent COVID-19. CDR3 loop: CASGQGLRGYTF. The CDR3 bases are TGTGCCAGTGGACAGGGACTTCGGGGCTACACCTTC.